The 29 T cell receptor beta chains reported below all come from one sample, sequenced in a study of radiotherapy plus CTLA-4 blockade in lung cancer. Some clones are missing from TCRdb's copy, which holds only in-frame ones; the method was immunoSEQ multiplex PCR. The sample contains roughly 59,000 clones, around 68% of which appear only once. This specimen was peripheral blood, taken from a patient treated with radiotherapy plus ipilimumab. These receptors all come from a human donor with non-small cell lung cancer whose response to radiotherapy plus ipilimumab could not be evaluated.

This clone was counted a few times. The V call is TRBV6-1, the J call TRBJ2-7; D gene uncertain. The CDR3 consists of 11 residues. The germline CDR1 and CDR2 sequences are MNHNS and SASEGT. Trimming removed 9 bases from V and 4 bases from J, with 10 bases in between. CDR3 loop: CASTTWYEQYF. The CDR3 region has the DNA TGTGCCAGTACCACTTGGTACGAGCAGTACTTC.

The chain has TRBV6-5 and TRBJ1-1; unclear D gene. Trimming took off 0 bases at V and 10 bases at J, with 6 bases between the two ends. The germline gives CDR1 MNHEY, CDR2 SVGAGI. This CDR3 has 11 amino acids. The CDR3 loop is CASSYSYSAFF. The CDR3 nucleotides are TGTGCCAGCAGTTACTCGTATTCAGCTTTCTTT.

The V call is TRBV30, the J call TRBJ1-6; TRBD1 matches 8 bases. There are 13 residues in the CDR3. Per germline, CDR1 GTSNPN and CDR2 SVGIG (reference sequence). The CDR3 region has the DNA TGTGCGGCGACGGACAGGGCTAATTCACCCCTCCACTTT. It translates to CAATDRANSPLHF.

This chain links TRBV4-2 with TRBJ2-3, with D maybe TRBD1 (6 bases). The germline V gene has CDR1 LGHNA and CDR2 YNFKEQ. This CDR3 contains 17 residues. Trimming removed 0 bases at V and 2 bases at J, with 15 bases between. The CDR3: CASSQDSAGVLTDTQYF. The CDR3 DNA follows: TGTGCCAGCAGCCAAGATTCGGCAGGGGTCCTCACAGATACGCAGTATTTT.

The J gene is TRBJ1-1, the V gene TRBV4-1; no clear D gene. Germline CDR1 and CDR2: MGHRA and YSYEKL. This CDR3 contains 13 residues. V lost 0 bases and J 4 bases, leaving 6 bases between the germline ends. CDR3 in amino acids: CASSQDLPTEAFF. Here the CDR3 DNA reads TGCGCCAGCAGCCAAGATCTCCCCACTGAAGCTTTCTTT.

The chain has TRBV5-1 and TRBJ1-6, with D unclear. V gave up 2 bases and J gave up 2 bases, with 5 bases separating them. CDR1 and CDR2 (germline): SGHRS, YFSETQ. The CDR3 consists of 14 residues. In nucleotides, the CDR3 is TGCGCCAGCAGCTTCGACACCTATAATTCACCCCTCCACTTT. The encoded protein is CASSFDTYNSPLHF.

The chain is built from TRBV9 and TRBJ1-4, with 7 bases that match TRBD1. In germline, CDR1 is SGDLS, CDR2 YYNGEE. Trimming removed 2 bases from V and 6 bases from J; junction bases left unmatched: 4. CDR3 size: 14 residues. As DNA, the CDR3 is TGTGCCAGCAGCGTGACAGGGTGGGATGAAAAACTGTTTTTT. Its translation: CASSVTGWDEKLFF.

V gene TRBV7-9 combines with J gene TRBJ2-2; 7 nucleotides agree with TRBD1. Germline assignment: CDR1 SEHNR and CDR2 FQNEAQ (reference sequence). This CDR3 is 17 amino acids long. V lost 2 bases, J lost 6 bases, and 12 bases stayed unmatched. CDR3 residues: CASSLPRGYLFAGELFF. The CDR3 DNA sequence: TGTGCCAGCAGCTTACCCAGGGGGTACCTCTTCGCCGGGGAGCTGTTTTTT.

This chain links TRBV5-1 with TRBJ1-1; 8 nucleotides agree with TRBD1. The J segment lost 0 bases and the V segment lost 4 bases, leaving 11 bases of the junction unmatched. The CDR3 loop spans 17 amino acids. The V gene's germline CDR1 is SGHRS and CDR2 YFSETQ. The CDR3 region has the DNA TGCGCCAGCAGCCCAGACGCAGGGGGCCCAGTGAACACTGAAGCTTTCTTT. It is translated as CASSPDAGGPVNTEAFF.

The chain employs TRBV5-4 and TRBJ2-7, with 9 bases matching TRBD2. The V gene end was trimmed by 4 bases and the J gene end by 9 bases; junction bases not matched to a gene: 14. CDR3 length equals 15 residues. In germline, CDR1 is SGHNT, CDR2 YYREEE (reference sequence). The CDR3, as DNA: TGTGCCAGCAGCCCAGGCGGGAGGGGGAACGAAGGGCAGTACTTC. Translating gives CASSPGGRGNEGQYF.

The V gene is TRBV19, the J gene TRBJ2-7; perhaps TRBD1 as D (6 bases). The V and J ends lost 5 bases and 1 base respectively, with 18 bases between them. Germline V gene sequence: CDR1 LNHDA, CDR2 SQIVND (reference sequence). The CDR3 spans 16 residues. Here the CDR3 DNA reads TGTGCCAGTAGTGTGTCAGGGGCTAGAGGATCCTACGAGCAGTACTTC. Amino acid sequence: CASSVSGARGSYEQYF. Full variable domain (remainder filled in from reference TRBV19 and TRBJ2-7): DGGITQSPKYLFRKEGQNVTLSCEQNLNHDAMYWYRQDPGQGLRLIYYSQIVNDFQKGDIAEGYSVSREKKESFPLTVTSAQKNPTAFYLCASSVSGARGSYEQYFGPGTRLTVT.

The chain employs TRBV7-2 and TRBJ2-7; 7 bases line up with TRBD2. The trim removed 4 bases at V and 7 bases at J, leaving 10 bases unmatched. The germline CDR1 and CDR2 sequences are SGHTA and FQGNSA. This CDR3 spans 14 amino acids. The CDR3 loop is CASSSGLEAGEQYF. CDR3 DNA sequence: TGTGCCAGCAGCTCCGGACTAGAAGCGGGAGAGCAGTACTTC.

DNA of the CDR3: TGTGCCTGGAGTAATACAGGGGGTAGCAATCAGCCCCAGCATTTT. Protein sequence: CAWSNTGGSNQPQHF. This rearrangement joins TRBV30 to TRBJ1-5; 8 nucleotides match TRBD1. Trimming removed 2 bases from V and 0 bases from J; junction bases left unmatched: 3. Germline CDR1 is GTSNPN and CDR2 is SVGIG (reference sequence). This CDR3 has 15 residues.

The chain is built from TRBV1 and TRBJ1-1. TRBV1 is described as a pseudogene. The length of the CDR3 is 14 residues. As DNA, the CDR3 is TGCACCAGCAGCCAAGATCAGGGAGGGGATGAAGCTTTCTTT. Amino acid sequence: CTSSQDQGGDEAFF.

The rearrangement links TRBV30 to TRBJ2-7; tentative D call: TRBD1 (5 bases). The V gene's germline CDR1 is GTSNPN and CDR2 SVGIG (reference sequence). The V end was cut by 0 bases, the J end by 0 bases, with 15 bases between. The CDR3 runs to 16 residues. The CDR3: CAWSVESGPSSYEQYF. The CDR3 region has the DNA TGTGCCTGGAGTGTAGAATCAGGGCCTAGCTCCTACGAGCAGTACTTC.

The CDR3 sequence: CASSRDRESREQYF. The CDR3 DNA reads as TGTGCCAGCAGCCGGGACAGGGAATCGAGGGAGCAGTACTTC. The chain couples TRBV6-1 to TRBJ2-7; 9 nucleotides align to TRBD1. The V gene end was trimmed by 6 bases and the J gene end by 7 bases; junction bases not matched to a gene: 10. CDR1 MNHNS and CDR2 SASEGT come from the germline V gene. This CDR3 contains 14 residues.

The chain uses TRBV14 and TRBJ2-6; 8 bases match TRBD1. V lost 4 bases, J lost 0 bases, and 8 bases stayed unmatched. The CDR3 runs 18 residues. Per the germline V gene, CDR1 is SGHDN and CDR2 is FVKESK. This CDR3 is CASSRWTGFLSGANVLTF. In DNA, the CDR3 is TGTGCCAGCAGCCGCTGGACAGGGTTCCTCTCTGGGGCCAACGTCCTGACTTTC. The full variable domain, with the rest looked up from reference TRBV14 and TRBJ2-6, is EAGVTQFPSHSVIEKGQTVTLRCDPISGHDNLYWYRRVMGKEIKFLLHFVKESKQDESGMPNNRFLAERTGGTYSTLKVQPAELEDSGVYFCASSRWTGFLSGANVLTFGAGSRLTVL.

This clone was found a few times. This specimen includes other DNA sequences encoding the same CDR3. The rearrangement uses TRBV6-1 and TRBJ1-1, with D possibly matching TRBD1 (5 bases). This CDR3 has 13 residues. CDR1 and CDR2 from the germline V gene are MNHNS and SASEGT. V was shortened by 5 bases and J by 1 base, with 8 bases between the two germline ends. CDR3 sequence reads: CASSPTANTEAFF. In DNA, the CDR3 is TGTGCCAGCAGTCCGACAGCGAACACTGAAGCTTTCTTT.

This clone has just a few counts. This chain uses TRBV20-1 with TRBJ1-2; 7 bases fit TRBD1. The CDR3 covers 11 residues. The germline CDR1 and CDR2 sequences are DFQATT and SNEGSKA (reference sequence). CDR3 in DNA: TGCACAATAGACAGGGAAGGCGGCTACACCTTC. Translation gives CTIDREGGYTF.

There are a few counts of this clone. The rearrangement uses TRBV7-6 and TRBJ2-1, with a possible D match to TRBD2 (6 bases). Germline V lookup: CDR1 SGHVS, CDR2 FNYEAQ. The CDR3 sequence is 15 residues long. The germline V and J ends were trimmed by 0 bases and 7 bases, with 13 bases remaining between them. The DNA of the CDR3 is TGTGCCAGCAGCTTAGCCCCGACTAGTCAAAATGAGCAGTTCTTC. Translated: CASSLAPTSQNEQFF.

This clone was seen only a few times. The genes are TRBV6-5 and TRBJ2-7; D may be TRBD1 (6 bases). The length of the CDR3 is 12 residues. Germline CDR1 MNHEY, CDR2 SVGAGI. Trimming shortened V by 5 bases and J by 2 bases, and 7 bases separated the two germline ends. CDR3 in DNA: TGTGCCAGCAGTACAGGGACCTACGAGCAGTACTTC. Translating gives CASSTGTYEQYF.

The chain has TRBV6-5 and TRBJ1-5, with D maybe TRBD1 (5 bases). There are 13 residues in the CDR3. Germline-derived CDR1 and CDR2 are MNHEY and SVGAGI. Between the trimmed V and J ends, which lost 6 bases and 1 base, there was a span of 7 bases. CDR3 bases: TGTGCCAGCAGCGGGGGGAGCAATCAGCCCCAGCATTTT. Translated, it gives CASSGGSNQPQHF.

V gene TRBV10-3 combines with J gene TRBJ2-7; 9 bases fit TRBD2. Losses at the gene ends were 0 bases for V and 5 bases for J; bases not matched to a gene: 2. Germline CDR1 and CDR2: ENHRY and SYGVKD. The CDR3 consists of 14 residues. In nucleotides, the CDR3 is TGTGCCATCAGTGAGTCGCTAGCGGGACACGAGCAGTACTTC. Translation gives CAISESLAGHEQYF.

V usage is TRBV27 and J usage is TRBJ2-1, with D possibly matching TRBD2 (6 bases). Germline lookup yields CDR1 MNHEY and CDR2 SMNVEV (reference sequence). V was trimmed by 3 bases and J by 0 bases, leaving 9 bases between them. This CDR3 region has 15 residues. DNA for the CDR3: TGTGCCAGCAGTTTCGACGGGAGCTCCTACAATGAGCAGTTCTTC. Translating gives CASSFDGSSYNEQFF.

The CDR3 nucleotides read TGTGCCAGCAGCAGCGCTACCCCGGTTCGCTACGAGCAGTACTTC. Translating it yields CASSSATPVRYEQYF. The chain joins TRBV7-9 to TRBJ2-7, with D unclear. The CDR3 is 15 residues long. Trimming left V 5 bases short and J 3 bases short, with 17 bases between. Germline CDR1 reads SEHNR; CDR2 reads FQNEAQ (reference sequence).

The sample holds a few counts of this clone. The V and J genes are TRBV19 and TRBJ1-2; the D is unclear. Germline CDR1 and CDR2: LNHDA and SQIVND (reference sequence). The CDR3 loop spans 14 amino acids. V was pared by 4 bases and J by 7 bases, with 16 bases between. The CDR3 nucleotides read TGTGCCAGTAGTACCGGAGGGTTTTTAGGTGGCTACACCTTC. As protein: CASSTGGFLGGYTF.

The rearrangement joins TRBV27 to TRBJ1-3, with D uncertain. V was pared by 6 bases and J by 3 bases, with 12 bases between. CDR1 and CDR2 (germline): MNHEY, SMNVEV (reference sequence). The CDR3 runs to 14 residues. CDR3 nucleotide sequence: TGTGCCAGCAGGGCGGGAAGTGGTGGAAACACCATATATTTT. It specifies CASRAGSGGNTIYF.

The chain recombines TRBV6-5 with TRBJ1-5; possibly TRBD1 for D (6 bases). Germline V lookup: CDR1 MNHEY, CDR2 SVGAGI. CDR3 length: 14 residues. The V and J ends lost 7 bases and 6 bases respectively, with 16 bases between them. The CDR3 coding sequence is TGTGCCAGCACTCCTAACAGGGCCGGTCAGCCCCAGCATTTT. It translates to CASTPNRAGQPQHF.

This CDR3 is CASSLSGPGQRNYGYTF. The CDR3 nucleotides read TGTGCCAGCAGCTTGAGTGGACCGGGACAGAGGAACTATGGCTACACCTTC. The chain employs TRBV11-3 and TRBJ1-2; 7 nucleotides match TRBD1. The CDR3 runs to 17 residues. Germline CDR1 and CDR2: SGHNT and YENEEA. V dropped 3 bases and J dropped 2; count of bases not matched to a gene: 12.